A single sample is the source of the 6 T cell receptor beta chains below, sequenced in a study of shared clonotypes between healthy human individuals. Profiling relied on immunoSEQ multiplex PCR, and the TCRdb table lists in-frame clones only, not all of them. The sample lists around 2,000,000 clones, 85% to 95% occurring once. The sequenced sample was naive CD4+ T cells sorted from blood. Documented subset: CD45RA+ positively selected. Source of these receptors: a man aged 18 to 35 in good health.

The rearrangement joins TRBV4-3 to TRBJ2-7; 7 nucleotides match TRBD1. Germline V gene data show CDR1 as LGHNA and CDR2 as YSLEER. This CDR3 has 14 residues. V was pared by 4 bases and J by 4 bases, with 7 bases of the junction left unmatched. The CDR3 reads CASSRGGQSYEQYF. The CDR3 DNA reads as TGCGCCAGCAGCCGAGGGGGACAGTCTTACGAGCAGTACTTC.

CDR3 protein: CASSENRDRDNEKLFF. The CDR3 nucleotides are TGTGCCAGCAGTGAGAATAGGGACAGGGATAATGAAAAACTGTTTTTT. The chain links TRBV25-1 to TRBJ1-4, with TRBD1 matching over 9 bases. This CDR3 spans 16 amino acids. The V segment lost 3 bases and the J segment 4 bases; nucleotides outside the gene matches: 6. The germline V gene encodes CDR1 MGHDK and CDR2 SYGVNS.

The chain couples TRBV2 to TRBJ2-6; TRBD2 matches at 7 bases. This CDR3 spans 16 amino acids. CDR1 is SNHLY and CDR2 is FYNNEI in the germline V gene. Losses at the gene ends were 7 bases for V and 0 bases for J; bases not matched to a gene: 6. The DNA of the CDR3 is TGTGCCAGCACAGGGAGGGGCAACTCTGGGGCCAACGTCCTGACTTTC. Translating it yields CASTGRGNSGANVLTF. Full variable domain (outside the CDR3, taken from reference TRBV2 and TRBJ2-6): EPEVTQTPSHQVTQMGQEVILRCVPISNHLYFYWYRQILGQKVEFLVSFYNNEISEKSEIFDDQFSVERPDGSNFTLKIRSTKLEDSAMYFCASTGRGNSGANVLTFGAGSRLTVL.

This clone was detected a few times. The chain employs TRBV6-5 and TRBJ1-5, with 10 bases that match TRBD1. CDR1 and CDR2 (germline): MNHEY, SVGAGI. Unmatched junction bases numbered 3, after V lost 6 bases and J lost 7 bases. This CDR3 is 13 amino acids long. The CDR3 DNA reads as TGTGCCAGCAGGGGGACAGGGGTCCAGCCCCAGCATTTT. This encodes CASRGTGVQPQHF.

The gene calls are TRBV7-9 and TRBJ2-1; D assignment may be TRBD1 or TRBD2 (5 bases each). Germline assignment: CDR1 SEHNR and CDR2 FQNEAQ (reference sequence). The CDR3 loop spans 15 amino acids. The V end was cut by 4 bases, the J end by 6 bases, with 16 bases between. The CDR3 DNA reads TGTGCCAGCAGCTCGGGGCTTTTATACTTCAATGAGCAGTTCTTC. This encodes CASSSGLLYFNEQFF.

This chain uses TRBV28 with TRBJ1-1; D may be TRBD1 (6 bases). This CDR3 is 16 amino acids long. Germline CDR1 MDHEN, CDR2 SYDVKM. V was trimmed by 7 bases and J by 4 bases, leaving 22 bases between them. CDR3 sequence: CASTTSGGLVGTEAFF. For the CDR3, the DNA is TGTGCCAGCACCACTAGCGGGGGGCTCGTGGGCACTGAAGCTTTCTTT.